A single sample is the source of the 31 T cell receptor beta chains below, sequenced in a study of blood T cell repertoires in COVID-19. Data came from immunoSEQ multiplex PCR; TCRdb stores just in-frame clones and leaves some out. The sample has about 120,000 clones, approximately 79% seen once. Material: peripheral blood. The receptor source for this set is a man aged 50 or older with acute or convalescent COVID-19.

V and J are TRBV9 and TRBJ2-1; D uncertain. Trimming pared 0 bases from V and 3 bases from J, leaving 10 bases between. CDR3 size: 15 residues. The germline CDR1 and CDR2 sequences are SGDLS and YYNGEE. This CDR3 reads CASSVGSADYNEQFF. CDR3 sequence (DNA): TGTGCCAGCAGCGTAGGGAGCGCCGACTACAATGAGCAGTTCTTC. The full variable domain, in which reference TRBV9 and TRBJ2-1 provide the parts outside the CDR3, is DSGVTQTPKHLITATGQRVTLRCSPRSGDLSVYWYQQSLDQGLQFLIQYYNGEERAKGNILERFSAQQFPDLHSELNLSSLELGDSALYFCASSVGSADYNEQFFGPGTRLTVL.

The V and J genes are TRBV7-6 and TRBJ2-7; 7 nucleotides agree with TRBD2. The CDR3 runs to 14 residues. The J segment lost 3 bases and the V segment lost 1 base, leaving 3 bases of the junction unmatched. Germline CDR1 reads SGHVS; CDR2 reads FNYEAQ. CDR3 region: CASSLGEGFYEQYF. In DNA form, the CDR3 reads TGTGCCAGCAGCTTAGGGGAGGGTTTCTACGAGCAGTACTTC.

V is TRBV28 and J is TRBJ2-3; maybe TRBD2 (6 bases). Trimming removed 7 bases at V and 5 bases at J, with 19 bases between. The germline gives CDR1 MDHEN, CDR2 SYDVKM. The CDR3 totals 15 residues. The CDR3 reads CASTPGGGSRDTQYF. The CDR3 DNA reads TGTGCCAGCACCCCCGGGGGTGGGAGTAGAGATACGCAGTATTTT.

The chain employs TRBV20-1 and TRBJ1-1, with D hard to call. This CDR3 is 11 amino acids long. Germline V gene data show CDR1 as DFQATT and CDR2 as SNEGSKA (reference sequence). Trimming took 0 bases from V and 4 from J, leaving 3 bases between them. This CDR3 reads CSARDFTEAFF. The CDR3 DNA sequence: TGCAGTGCTAGAGACTTCACTGAAGCTTTCTTT.

V gene TRBV18 combines with J gene TRBJ1-1; no definite D call. Per the germline V gene, CDR1 is KGHSH and CDR2 is LQKENI. Deletions cut 5 bases from V and 1 base from J, with 8 bases between. The CDR3 spans 13 residues. The CDR3 spells CASSVEENTEAFF. The CDR3 DNA reads TGTGCCAGCTCAGTAGAGGAGAACACTGAAGCTTTCTTT.

The chain uses TRBV1 and TRBJ2-7; TRBD2 is the table's D call, not checked against the DNA. TRBV1 is a documented pseudogene. The CDR3 totals 19 residues. CDR3 sequence reads: CTSSQDSASGSQSSYEQYF. As DNA, the CDR3 is TGCACCAGCAGCCAAGATTCGGCTAGCGGGAGCCAAAGCTCCTACGAGCAGTACTTC.

The rearrangement uses TRBV13 and TRBJ2-3, with 11 nucleotides matching TRBD2. The V gene's germline CDR1 is PRHDT and CDR2 FYEKMQ (reference sequence). The junction had 7 bases not matched to a gene; V was cut back by 5 bases and J by 3 bases. The CDR3 loop spans 16 amino acids. The CDR3 sequence is CASSVIAGGRTDTQYF. As DNA, the CDR3 is TGTGCCAGCAGCGTGATAGCGGGGGGGCGGACAGATACGCAGTATTTT.

V is TRBV4-1 and J is TRBJ2-5, with 9 bases fitting TRBD2. V was clipped by 0 bases and J by 5 bases; unmatched bases: 10. The CDR3 contains 17 residues. Germline CDR1 MGHRA, CDR2 YSYEKL. The CDR3 spells CASSQEGGGAVWETQYF. CDR3 coding DNA: TGCGCCAGCAGCCAAGAAGGCGGGGGGGCCGTGTGGGAGACCCAGTACTTC.

V is TRBV29-1 and J is TRBJ1-1; unclear D gene. CDR1 and CDR2 (germline): SQVTM, ANQGSEA. V was pared by 4 bases and J by 1 base, with 7 bases between. The CDR3 has 12 residues. The CDR3 region has the DNA TGCAGCGTTGGACGGGGGAACACTGAAGCTTTCTTT. Amino acids: CSVGRGNTEAFF.

The CDR3 nucleotides are TGTGCCAGCAGGCAGACAGACAACACTGAAGCTTTCTTT. It encodes CASRQTDNTEAFF. The chain combines TRBV21-1 with TRBJ1-1; the table's D call, TRBD1, has no DNA check behind it. TRBV21-1 is flagged as a pseudogene. CDR3 length equals 13 residues.

The chain uses TRBV19 and TRBJ2-3; 15 nucleotides match TRBD2. This CDR3 has 18 residues. CDR1 LNHDA and CDR2 SQIVND come from the germline V gene (reference sequence). V dropped 5 bases and J dropped 1; count of bases not matched to a gene: 7. In DNA form, the CDR3 reads TGTGCCAGTAGTCCAGGACTAGCGGGGGGGCATGGCACAGATACGCAGTATTTT. Amino acids: CASSPGLAGGHGTDTQYF.

The chain recombines TRBV16 with TRBJ1-2; no reliable D call. V was trimmed by 3 bases and J by 8 bases, leaving 16 bases between them. The CDR3 extends over 14 amino acids. Germline V gene lookup returns CDR1 KGHSY and CDR2 FQNENV. CDR3 sequence: CASSHGIVSGGYTF. The CDR3 nucleotides read TGTGCCAGCAGCCACGGTATAGTTTCGGGAGGCTACACCTTC.

V is TRBV28 and J is TRBJ2-7; TRBD1 matches at 7 bases. After removal of 7 bases from V and 7 bases from J, the junction contained 10 bases not matched to a gene. The CDR3 loop spans 13 amino acids. Germline assignment: CDR1 MDHEN and CDR2 SYDVKM. For the CDR3, the DNA is TGTGCCAGCACGAACTCACAGGGGTGGGAGCAGTACTTC. Protein sequence: CASTNSQGWEQYF.

This clone was recorded only once. This rearrangement joins TRBV3-1 (or the pseudogene TRBV3-2) to TRBJ1-3, with a weak D call TRBD1 (5 bases). Trimming took 3 bases from V and 4 from J, leaving 16 bases between them. In germline, CDR1 is LGHDT, CDR2 YNNKEL (reference sequence). This CDR3 has 16 residues. The CDR3 DNA reads as TGTGCCAGCAGCCACTTAGGAGGGGCGCGAGGAAACACCATATATTTT. This encodes CASSHLGGARGNTIYF.

The chain recombines TRBV6-5 with TRBJ2-1, with 11 bases aligning to TRBD2. CDR1 and CDR2 (germline): MNHEY, SVGAGI. V dropped 6 bases and J dropped 6; count of bases not matched to a gene: 7. The CDR3 has 15 amino acids. Written as DNA, the CDR3 is TGTGCCAGCAGGACAACTAGCGGGAGCGGCAATGAGCAGTTCTTC. It encodes CASRTTSGSGNEQFF.

The rearrangement joins TRBV25-1 to TRBJ1-2; the match to TRBD1 covers 8 bases. The CDR3 contains 17 residues. The V gene's germline CDR1 is MGHDK and CDR2 SYGVNS. V was clipped by 5 bases and J by 4 bases; unmatched bases: 15. CDR3 DNA sequence: TGTGCCAGCAGTAGAGGTGATTCCAGGGGGCCGGGCTATGGCTACACCTTC. It is translated as CASSRGDSRGPGYGYTF.

This clone has just one count. The chain couples TRBV5-8 to TRBJ1-3; the D is unclear. This CDR3 comprises 15 residues. The germline V gene has CDR1 SGHTS and CDR2 YDEGEE. V lost 0 bases to trimming and J lost 0 bases, with 7 bases between them. The CDR3 here is CASSLAYSSGNTIYF. DNA of the CDR3: TGTGCCAGCAGCTTGGCCTACAGCTCTGGAAACACCATATATTTT.

In its sample, this clone was seen once. CDR3 DNA sequence: TGTGCCAGCTCACCACCGACAGGGAGTTCACCCCTCCACTTT. Its protein product is CASSPPTGSSPLHF. The V call is TRBV18, the J call TRBJ1-6; 7 bases agree with TRBD1. Looked up from germline, CDR1 is KGHSH and CDR2 is LQKENI. CDR3 length equals 14 residues. Germline trimming cut 0 bases from V and 9 bases from J; bases unmatched to any gene: 2.

The chain carries TRBV3-1 (or the pseudogene TRBV3-2) and TRBJ2-5; 8 nucleotides align to TRBD2. This CDR3 contains 18 residues. V was pared by 0 bases and J by 5 bases, with 14 bases of the junction left unmatched. Germline assignment: CDR1 LGHDT and CDR2 YNNKEL (reference sequence). The DNA for the CDR3 is TGTGCCAGCAGCCAAGATCTGTCGGGGGGGAGTGTTTTTGAGACCCAGTACTTC. This translates into CASSQDLSGGSVFETQYF.

The chain uses TRBV2 and TRBJ1-5; tentative D call: TRBD1 (5 bases). V dropped 5 bases and J dropped 0 bases, with 17 bases sitting between them. CDR1 and CDR2 (germline): SNHLY, FYNNEI. The CDR3 is made up of 17 amino acids. The CDR3 here is CASSRRSGIYSNQPQHF. CDR3 bases: TGTGCCAGCAGTAGACGCTCAGGGATCTATAGCAATCAGCCCCAGCATTTT.

About this clone itself: The conserved phenylalanine or tryptophan is not found at the CDR3 terminus, so this likely reflects a read error. The limits of the CDR3 on the DNA are not certain, so only TCRdb's listed CDR3 is given. The rearrangement links TRBV2 to TRBJ2-7; the D segment call TRBD2 is taken from the table without a DNA check. The CDR3 is 12 residues long, ends included. CDR1 SNHLY and CDR2 FYNNEI come from the germline V gene. CDR3: CASSEANRIVGL.

The V gene is TRBV6-5, the J gene TRBJ2-7; 8 positions match TRBD2. Trimming at V came to 5 bases and at J to 2 bases, leaving 8 bases not matched to a gene. The length of the CDR3 is 15 residues. Germline CDR1 MNHEY, CDR2 SVGAGI. The CDR3 region has the DNA TGTGCCAGCAGTCCAACGGCGCGGGGGGCCTACGAGCAGTACTTC. Protein sequence: CASSPTARGAYEQYF.

The V gene is TRBV29-1, the J gene TRBJ2-1; D uncertain. Per germline, CDR1 SQVTM and CDR2 ANQGSEA. The CDR3 is 12 residues long. V lost 4 bases and J lost 7, with 11 bases in between. This chain's CDR3 is CSVVGLQNEQFF. In DNA form, the CDR3 reads TGCAGCGTTGTAGGCCTACAGAATGAGCAGTTCTTC.

This clone appeared a single time. The rearrangement joins TRBV4-1 to TRBJ1-4; maybe TRBD1 (5 bases). Between the trimmed V and J ends, which lost 0 bases and 7 bases, there was a span of 15 bases. Germline CDR1 and CDR2: MGHRA and YSYEKL. CDR3 length: 16 residues. This chain's CDR3 is CASSQDSGRVGEKLFF. Written as DNA, the CDR3 is TGCGCCAGCAGCCAAGATAGCGGCAGGGTCGGTGAAAAACTGTTTTTT.

This chain connects TRBV4-1 to TRBJ1-5; 7 bases match TRBD1. Germline CDR1 reads MGHRA; CDR2 reads YSYEKL. V was clipped by 5 bases and J by 9 bases; unmatched bases: 13. The CDR3 consists of 15 residues. CDR3 sequence: CASSADGGGRTPQHF. CDR3 nucleotide sequence: TGCGCCAGCAGCGCTGACGGAGGGGGCCGGACGCCCCAGCATTTT.

In the case of this clone: Within the sample, other DNA sequences also encode this same CDR3. The chain carries TRBV3-1 (or the pseudogene TRBV3-2) and TRBJ2-6, with 9 bases identical to TRBD1. CDR3 length: 17 residues. V was pared by 0 bases and J by 2 bases, with 2 bases of the junction left unmatched. The germline CDR1 and CDR2 sequences are LGHDT and YNNKEL (reference sequence). This CDR3 reads CASSQEQGATGANVLTF. CDR3 coding DNA: TGTGCCAGCAGCCAAGAACAGGGGGCCACTGGGGCCAACGTCCTGACTTTC.

This clone has only a few counts. This sequence joins TRBV9 and TRBJ1-5; D is uncertain. This CDR3 has 16 residues. V was clipped by 6 bases and J by 0 bases, with 16 bases between them. From germline, CDR1 is SGDLS and CDR2 YYNGEE. This CDR3 is CASTGGRVYSNQPQHF. The CDR3 coding sequence is TGTGCCAGCACCGGCGGCAGAGTCTATAGCAATCAGCCCCAGCATTTT.

This clone was detected a few times. The germline gene is not matched at one end of the junction; a read error may be the cause. The rearrangement uses TRBV24-1 and TRBJ2-2; 9 bases are a match to TRBD2. The CDR3 totals 17 residues. Per germline, CDR1 KGHDR and CDR2 SFDVKD. The CDR3 region has the DNA TGTGCCACCGGTGAGACTAGCGGAAGGGGGGACACCGGGGAGCTGTTTTTT. Amino acids: CATGETSGRGDTGELFF.

This clone was detected only a few times. The V call is TRBV6-5, the J call TRBJ2-7; D might be TRBD2 (7 bases). Germline V gene sequence: CDR1 MNHEY, CDR2 SVGAGI. The ends were cut back, 9 bases at V and 9 bases at J, with 21 bases in the middle. This CDR3 is built from 13 residues. The CDR3 is CASHGGGGSGQYF. The CDR3 DNA sequence: TGTGCCAGTCATGGGGGCGGGGGTTCTGGGCAGTACTTC.

The chain carries TRBV6-5 and TRBJ1-6; the match to TRBD1 covers 8 bases. J was trimmed by 12 bases and V by 6 bases; bases with no gene match: 10. This CDR3 is built from 14 residues. CDR1 is MNHEY and CDR2 is SVGAGI in the germline V gene. CDR3: CASRTRQGRGPLHF. CDR3 DNA sequence: TGTGCCAGCAGAACCAGACAGGGGCGCGGACCCCTCCACTTT.

This chain uses TRBV24-1 with TRBJ2-7; no firm D call. Germline assignment: CDR1 KGHDR and CDR2 SFDVKD. The CDR3 contains 13 residues. V was pared by 4 bases and J by 2 bases, with 8 bases between. This chain's CDR3 is CATSDTNAYEQYF. The CDR3, as DNA: TGTGCCACCAGTGACACAAACGCCTACGAGCAGTACTTC.